A single sample gave rise to the 4 T cell receptor beta chains below, sequenced in a study of blood T cell repertoires in COVID-19. TCRdb's table, derived via immunoSEQ multiplex PCR, lists solely in-frame clones and lacks some. Of about 48,000 clones listed, roughly 84% are singletons. Sequencing used peripheral blood. These receptors were collected from a man between 65 and 85 years old with acute or convalescent COVID-19.

The V call is TRBV4-3, the J call TRBJ2-2; D unclear. V lost 0 bases and J 4 bases, leaving 6 bases between the germline ends. The CDR3 contains 14 residues. The germline gives CDR1 LGHNA, CDR2 YSLEER. CDR3 sequence (DNA): TGCGCCAGCAGCCAAGATCCTCTCACCGGGGAGCTGTTTTTT. Protein product: CASSQDPLTGELFF.

There are a few counts of this clone. The chain has TRBV30 and TRBJ1-5; D uncertain. From germline, CDR1 is GTSNPN and CDR2 SVGIG (reference sequence). CDR3 length: 11 residues. The V end lost 2 bases, the J end lost 5 bases, and 4 bases lay between the germline ends. Here the CDR3 reads CAWSIDQPQHF. The CDR3 DNA reads as TGTGCCTGGAGTATAGATCAGCCCCAGCATTTT.

This clone was observed a handful of times. The rearrangement links TRBV19 to TRBJ1-5; unclear D gene. This CDR3 region has 15 residues. The germline V and J ends were trimmed by 3 bases and 2 bases, with 11 bases remaining between them. Germline lookup yields CDR1 LNHDA and CDR2 SQIVND (reference sequence). The CDR3 reads CASSMAGSRNQPQHF. CDR3 DNA: TGTGCCAGTAGTATGGCAGGATCCCGCAATCAGCCCCAGCATTTT.

The rearrangement links TRBV19 to TRBJ1-3, with TRBD1 matching 7 bases. The CDR3 totals 16 residues. The V and J ends lost 3 bases and 2 bases, in that order; junction bases with no gene match: 7. Germline CDR1 reads LNHDA; CDR2 reads SQIVND (reference sequence). In DNA, the CDR3 is TGTGCCAGTAGTATGGCCCCCCAGGGGGCTGGAAACACCATATATTTT. This encodes CASSMAPQGAGNTIYF.